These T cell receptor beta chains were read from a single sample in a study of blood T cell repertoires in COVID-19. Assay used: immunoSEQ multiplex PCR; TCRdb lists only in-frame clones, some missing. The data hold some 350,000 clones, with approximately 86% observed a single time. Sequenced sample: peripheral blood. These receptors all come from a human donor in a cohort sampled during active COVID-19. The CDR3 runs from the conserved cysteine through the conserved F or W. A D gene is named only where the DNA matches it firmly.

cdr3_nt: TGTGCCAGCAGTGTATCGGTTAGCAATCAGCCCCAGCATTTT; cdr3_aa: CASSVSVSNQPQHF; j_call: TRBJ1-5; v_call: TRBV2; d_call: -
cdr3_nt: TGTGCCAGCAGTTCCGAGCTTAAACAGGGGCCCCGCAATGAGCAGTTCTTC; cdr3_aa: CASSSELKQGPRNEQFF; j_call: TRBJ2-1; v_call: TRBV27; d_call: TRBD1
cdr3_nt: TGTGCCAGCAGCCTCGGACTAGCGACTACGGAGACCCAGTACTTC; cdr3_aa: CASSLGLATTETQYF; j_call: TRBJ2-5; v_call: TRBV5-5; d_call: TRBD2
cdr3_nt: TGTGCCAGCACCCAAAATAGGGGGACTGAAGCTTTCTTT; cdr3_aa: CASTQNRGTEAFF; j_call: TRBJ1-1; v_call: TRBV27; d_call: -
cdr3_nt: TGTGCCAGCAGCGTCCTAGCGGGGGGGCGGGATACGCAGTATTTT; cdr3_aa: CASSVLAGGRDTQYF; j_call: TRBJ2-3; v_call: TRBV6-4; d_call: TRBD2
cdr3_nt: TGTGCCAGCAGCCGCGGGCCTGAGCAGTTCTTC; cdr3_aa: CASSRGPEQFF; j_call: TRBJ2-1; v_call: TRBV5-6; d_call: -
cdr3_nt: TGTGCCAGCAGACCCACAGAGAACTCCTACGAGCAGTACTTC; cdr3_aa: CASRPTENSYEQYF; j_call: TRBJ2-7; v_call: TRBV2; d_call: -
cdr3_nt: TGTGCCACCACTTACCCCCCGGGTGGGGAGGAAGAGCAGTACTTC; cdr3_aa: CATTYPPGGEEEQYF; j_call: TRBJ2-7; v_call: TRBV11-2; d_call: -
cdr3_nt: TGTGCCAGCACCCACTGGACTAGCGGGAGAAATAGCGACACCGGGGAGCTGTTTTTT; cdr3_aa: CASTHWTSGRNSDTGELFF; j_call: TRBJ2-2; v_call: TRBV27; d_call: TRBD2
cdr3_nt: TGTGCCAGCACCGCTGGAGTAAATGAGCAGTTCTTC; cdr3_aa: CASTAGVNEQFF; j_call: TRBJ2-1; v_call: TRBV28; d_call: -
cdr3_nt: TGTGCCAGCTTCCCAGACAGATCTAGCACAGATACGCAGTATTTT; cdr3_aa: CASFPDRSSTDTQYF; j_call: TRBJ2-3; v_call: TRBV27; d_call: -
cdr3_nt: TGTGCCACCCTCTCTGGGGCCAACGTCCTGACTTTC; cdr3_aa: CATLSGANVLTF; j_call: TRBJ2-6; v_call: TRBV6-5; d_call: -
cdr3_nt: TGCAGCGTCGGAGACAGGGGGTACTATGGCTACACCTTC; cdr3_aa: CSVGDRGYYGYTF; j_call: TRBJ1-2; v_call: TRBV29-1; d_call: TRBD1
cdr3_nt: TGTGCCAGCTCACCGTATGGGACAGGCCAAGCCCCCAACTATGGCTACACCTTC; cdr3_aa: CASSPYGTGQAPNYGYTF; j_call: TRBJ1-2; v_call: TRBV18; d_call: TRBD1